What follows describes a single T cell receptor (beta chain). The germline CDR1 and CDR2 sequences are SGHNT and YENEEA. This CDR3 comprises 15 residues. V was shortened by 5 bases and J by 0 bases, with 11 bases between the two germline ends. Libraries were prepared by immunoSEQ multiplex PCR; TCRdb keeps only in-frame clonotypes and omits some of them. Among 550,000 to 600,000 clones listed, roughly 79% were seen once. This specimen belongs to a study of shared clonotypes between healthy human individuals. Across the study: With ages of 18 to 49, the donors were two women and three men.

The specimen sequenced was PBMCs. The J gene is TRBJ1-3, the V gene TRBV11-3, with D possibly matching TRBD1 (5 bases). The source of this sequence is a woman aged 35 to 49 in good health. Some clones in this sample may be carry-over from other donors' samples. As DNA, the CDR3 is TGTGCCAGCAGCGCCGAGGGGTCCTCTGGAAACACCATATATTTT. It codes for CASSAEGSSGNTIYF.